Given below is one T cell receptor beta chain in context. The data belong to a study of Ad26.COV2.S vaccination and SARS-CoV-2 variants. As to treatment: some 20 received Ad26.COV2.S at low or high dose, single or two shots; about 5 received placebo; per-sample allocation not given. Vaccine and placebo recipients were sampled on day 63 after the first injection. Using immunoSEQ multiplex PCR, the repertoire was profiled, and TCRdb retains in-frame clones only, with some absent. The profile shows about 260,000 clones, 87% of them singletons. CDR3 length equals 13 residues. V was cut by 8 bases and J by 4 bases, with 14 bases left in between. Germline V CDR1 and CDR2: LNHDA, SQIVND (reference sequence).

This material consisted of peripheral blood, taken in a trial of Ad26.COV2.S vaccine versus placebo. The sequence was obtained from a person between 18 and 59 years old who received the Ad26.COV2.S COVID-19 vaccine or a placebo. The V call is TRBV19, the J call TRBJ1-1, with D perhaps TRBD1 (6 bases). CDR3 protein: CASGWTATTEAFF. In DNA form, the CDR3 reads TGTGCCAGTGGATGGACAGCTACCACTGAAGCTTTCTTT.